The 17 T cell receptor beta chains below were found in one sample sequenced in a study of blood T cells in healthy people across ages. The second PCR ran roughly 6 to 11 cycles with a sample-barcoded 5' primer and J-beta primers. MiXCR, run by TCRdb on the 5' RACE reads, gives a single entry per CDR3 protein. The table lists roughly 800,000 distinct CDR3 sequences, 55% to 75% of them singletons. Source material: blood. Receptors were obtained from a man aged 30-40 years in good health.

The chain is built from TRBV4-3 and TRBJ1-2, with D unclear. Germline-derived CDR1 and CDR2 are LGHNA and YSLEER. The CDR3 runs to 13 residues. V gave up 4 bases and J gave up 6 bases, with 12 bases separating them. The CDR3 bases are TGCGCCAGCAGCCTAAAGATGGACCATGGCTACACCTTC. Protein: CASSLKMDHGYTF.

This clonotype has a handful of counts. The chain combines TRBV6-5 with TRBJ2-7, with D uncertain. Germline CDR1 reads MNHEY; CDR2 reads SVGAGI. With 4 bases removed from V and 0 bases from J, the gap between germline ends came to 7 bases. This CDR3 is built from 13 residues. CDR3 region: CASSSRTSYEQYF. The CDR3 region has the DNA TGTGCCAGCAGTTCGCGCACCTCCTACGAGCAGTACTTC.

The rearrangement uses TRBV6-5 and TRBJ2-7; D is possibly TRBD1 (6 bases). The germline V gene encodes CDR1 MNHEY and CDR2 SVGAGI. This CDR3 spans 14 amino acids. V was clipped by 0 bases and J by 3 bases, with 9 bases between them. Written as DNA, the CDR3 is TGTGCCAGCAGTTACTCCCTGGACAGCTACGAGCAGTACTTC. Amino acid sequence: CASSYSLDSYEQYF.

The chain combines TRBV6-5 with TRBJ1-2; D remains unclear. The CDR3 has 15 amino acids. CDR1 and CDR2 (germline): MNHEY, SVGAGI. V lost 8 bases, J lost 0 bases, and 16 bases lay in between. CDR3 sequence: CASRHPAEANYGYTF. CDR3 sequence (DNA): TGTGCCAGCCGGCACCCAGCGGAGGCTAACTATGGCTACACCTTC.

The CDR3 DNA sequence: TGTGCCAGCAGTTACTCGGGGTTAAGGGGGAACGAGCAGTACTTC. Amino acid sequence: CASSYSGLRGNEQYF. The chain recombines TRBV6-5 with TRBJ2-7, with D possibly matching TRBD1 (6 bases). This CDR3 has 15 amino acids. In germline, CDR1 is MNHEY, CDR2 SVGAGI. Trimming removed 0 bases from V and 5 bases from J, with 14 bases in between.

V usage is TRBV4-2 and J usage is TRBJ1-2; D not resolved. V gave up 1 base and J gave up 2 bases, with 17 bases separating them. Germline CDR1 reads LGHNA; CDR2 reads YNFKEQ. CDR3 length: 17 residues. The chain's CDR3 is CASSQVETPDGNYGYTF. Here the CDR3 DNA reads TGTGCCAGCAGCCAAGTGGAAACACCGGACGGCAACTATGGCTACACCTTC.

The rearrangement links TRBV29-1 to TRBJ2-4; possibly TRBD2 for D (5 bases). Germline-derived CDR1 and CDR2 are SQVTM and ANQGSEA. The length of the CDR3 is 12 residues. The V and J ends lost 4 bases and 13 bases respectively, with 17 bases between them. CDR3 sequence reads: CSVARGTYKQYF. The CDR3 DNA reads TGCAGCGTTGCCCGGGGAACCTACAAGCAGTACTTC.

The sample holds a few counts of this clonotype. The genes are TRBV29-1 and TRBJ1-2; D remains ambiguous. This CDR3 has 12 residues. Trimming shortened V by 6 bases and J by 4 bases, and 12 bases separated the two germline ends. The germline CDR1 and CDR2 sequences are SQVTM and ANQGSEA. CDR3 nucleotide sequence: TGCAGCGTCACCAGTCATGGCTATGGCTACACCTTC. It translates to CSVTSHGYGYTF.

This clonotype was seen more than once but under ten times. This chain uses TRBV29-1 with TRBJ2-4; D might be TRBD1 or TRBD2, each matching 7 bases. CDR3 size: 14 residues. Trimming shortened V by 6 bases and J by 9 bases, and 21 bases separated the two germline ends. From germline, CDR1 is SQVTM and CDR2 ANQGSEA. The CDR3 nucleotides are TGCAGCGTCGACACAGAAGACAGGGAGGGCATTCAGTACTTC. Translating it yields CSVDTEDREGIQYF. The full variable domain, with the rest looked up from reference TRBV29-1 and TRBJ2-4, is SAVISQKPSRDICQRGTSLTIQCQVDSQVTMMFWYRQQPGQSLTLIATANQGSEATYESGFVIDKFPISRPNLTFSTLTVSNMSPEDSSIYLCSVDTEDREGIQYFGAGTRLSVL.

V gene TRBV10-3 combines with J gene TRBJ2-2; D not certain. Germline V gene data show CDR1 as ENHRY and CDR2 as SYGVKD. Deletions cut 2 bases from V and 6 bases from J, with 16 bases between. This CDR3 comprises 16 residues. This CDR3 reads CAISETPAPGPGELFF. CDR3 bases: TGTGCCATCAGTGAGACCCCCGCCCCGGGCCCCGGGGAGCTGTTTTTT.

This clonotype was seen more than once but under ten times. The V gene is TRBV7-9, the J gene TRBJ1-5; D ambiguous. Germline-derived CDR1 and CDR2 are SEHNR and FQNEAQ (reference sequence). Trimming pared 0 bases from V and 13 bases from J, leaving 13 bases between. This CDR3 spans 13 amino acids. In nucleotides, the CDR3 is TGTGCCAGCAGCTTAGCGGTGACCGGCCTTCAGCATTTT. Amino acid sequence: CASSLAVTGLQHF.

The DNA for the CDR3 is TGCAGCGTTGGAGCGGCAGGGCTTCCGAAAGAGACCCAGTACTTC. Its translation is CSVGAAGLPKETQYF. The chain links TRBV29-1 to TRBJ2-5; D may be TRBD1 or TRBD2 (5 bases each). From germline, CDR1 is SQVTM and CDR2 ANQGSEA. Trimming removed 4 bases at V and 3 bases at J, with 18 bases between. This CDR3 is 15 amino acids long.

This sequence joins TRBV20-1 and TRBJ1-4; no definite D call. V lost 3 bases to trimming and J lost 7 bases, with 12 bases between them. This CDR3 has 13 amino acids. Per germline, CDR1 DFQATT and CDR2 SNEGSKA (reference sequence). The CDR3 region is CSARGTLSEKLFF. The CDR3 DNA reads as TGCAGTGCTAGGGGAACCCTTAGTGAAAAACTGTTTTTT.

V usage is TRBV7-2 and J usage is TRBJ2-7; TRBD1 matches 7 bases. V was pared by 5 bases and J by 3 bases, with 4 bases of the junction left unmatched. The CDR3 is 13 residues long. Looked up from germline, CDR1 is SGHTA and CDR2 is FQGNSA. The CDR3 loop is CASSKGDSYEQYF. The CDR3 DNA reads TGTGCCAGCAGCAAGGGGGACAGCTACGAGCAGTACTTC.

The genes are TRBV7-3 and TRBJ1-1; D perhaps matches TRBD1 (6 bases). Trimming pared 6 bases from V and 5 bases from J, leaving 16 bases between. Germline CDR1 SGHTA, CDR2 FQGTGA. This CDR3 comprises 14 residues. The DNA of the CDR3 is TGTGCCAGCAGTTGGGCTCCAGGGGAGACTGAAGCTTTCTTT. Protein product: CASSWAPGETEAFF.

This clonotype has just one count. Possible read error: a much larger clone is one base away. The chain uses TRBV4-2 and TRBJ2-3; perhaps TRBD1 as D (6 bases). Germline V gives CDR1 LGHNA, CDR2 YNFKEQ. This CDR3 has 14 residues. The CDR3 DNA reads as TGTGCCGGCAGCCAAGGACAGAGAGGCGATACGCAGTATTTT. This encodes CAGSQGQRGDTQYF.

The chain couples TRBV20-1 to TRBJ2-7; possible D gene TRBD2, 5 bases. CDR3 length: 16 amino acids. CDR1 DFQATT and CDR2 SNEGSKA come from the germline V gene (reference sequence). Trimming pared 0 bases from V and 0 bases from J, leaving 15 bases between. The CDR3 region has the DNA TGCAGTGCTAGAGATTTCAGCGGCCAAAGCTCCTACGAGCAGTACTTC. Translation gives CSARDFSGQSSYEQYF.